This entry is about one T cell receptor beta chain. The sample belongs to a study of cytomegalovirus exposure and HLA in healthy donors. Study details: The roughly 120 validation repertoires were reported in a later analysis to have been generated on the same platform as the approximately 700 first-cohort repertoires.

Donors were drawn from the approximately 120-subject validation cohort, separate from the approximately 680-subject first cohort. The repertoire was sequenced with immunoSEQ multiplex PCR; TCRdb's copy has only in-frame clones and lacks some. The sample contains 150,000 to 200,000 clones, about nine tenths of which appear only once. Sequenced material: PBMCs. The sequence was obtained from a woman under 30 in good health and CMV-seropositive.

The DNA for the CDR3 is TGTGCCAGCAGCCTAACCGGGAGTACCGGGGCCAACGTCCTGACTTTC. This encodes CASSLTGSTGANVLTF. This sequence joins TRBV6-4 and TRBJ2-6; D might be TRBD2 (6 bases). V was pared by 6 bases and J by 4 bases, with 16 bases between. This CDR3 has 16 amino acids. In germline, CDR1 is MRHNA, CDR2 SNTAGT.